This T cell receptor (beta chain) was sequenced for a study of siplizumab effects on memory and regulatory T cells. Study results and limitations: Fewer alloreactive sequences mapped to unstimulated CD4+ memory cells under siplizumab. Just a small share of alloreactive clones was traced back to unstimulated subsets. Naive T cell populations appeared to exhibit greater diversity than memory cells and appeared to be major alloresponse contributors. The majority of clones, roughly 80-96% of proliferating CD4+ or CD8+ clones, lacked an assignable naive or memory phenotype.

The repertoire was sequenced with immunoSEQ multiplex PCR; TCRdb's copy has only in-frame clones and lacks some. The top ten clones hold around 1.8% of a sample with tens of thousands of clones, around 90% of them seen once. In the case of this clone: Antigen specificity is unknown.

CDR1 is SGHTA, CDR2 FQGTGA, per germline. The length of the CDR3 is 13 residues. V was shortened by 1 base and J by 3 bases, with 6 bases between the two germline ends. The origin of this receptor is a human donor in good health. This chain connects TRBV7-3 to TRBJ1-2, with TRBD1 as a possible D gene (5 bases). The sample consisted of Tregs sorted from blood. The CDR3 is CASSLKGYYGYTF. CDR3 in DNA: TGTGCCAGCAGCTTAAAGGGGTACTATGGCTACACCTTC.